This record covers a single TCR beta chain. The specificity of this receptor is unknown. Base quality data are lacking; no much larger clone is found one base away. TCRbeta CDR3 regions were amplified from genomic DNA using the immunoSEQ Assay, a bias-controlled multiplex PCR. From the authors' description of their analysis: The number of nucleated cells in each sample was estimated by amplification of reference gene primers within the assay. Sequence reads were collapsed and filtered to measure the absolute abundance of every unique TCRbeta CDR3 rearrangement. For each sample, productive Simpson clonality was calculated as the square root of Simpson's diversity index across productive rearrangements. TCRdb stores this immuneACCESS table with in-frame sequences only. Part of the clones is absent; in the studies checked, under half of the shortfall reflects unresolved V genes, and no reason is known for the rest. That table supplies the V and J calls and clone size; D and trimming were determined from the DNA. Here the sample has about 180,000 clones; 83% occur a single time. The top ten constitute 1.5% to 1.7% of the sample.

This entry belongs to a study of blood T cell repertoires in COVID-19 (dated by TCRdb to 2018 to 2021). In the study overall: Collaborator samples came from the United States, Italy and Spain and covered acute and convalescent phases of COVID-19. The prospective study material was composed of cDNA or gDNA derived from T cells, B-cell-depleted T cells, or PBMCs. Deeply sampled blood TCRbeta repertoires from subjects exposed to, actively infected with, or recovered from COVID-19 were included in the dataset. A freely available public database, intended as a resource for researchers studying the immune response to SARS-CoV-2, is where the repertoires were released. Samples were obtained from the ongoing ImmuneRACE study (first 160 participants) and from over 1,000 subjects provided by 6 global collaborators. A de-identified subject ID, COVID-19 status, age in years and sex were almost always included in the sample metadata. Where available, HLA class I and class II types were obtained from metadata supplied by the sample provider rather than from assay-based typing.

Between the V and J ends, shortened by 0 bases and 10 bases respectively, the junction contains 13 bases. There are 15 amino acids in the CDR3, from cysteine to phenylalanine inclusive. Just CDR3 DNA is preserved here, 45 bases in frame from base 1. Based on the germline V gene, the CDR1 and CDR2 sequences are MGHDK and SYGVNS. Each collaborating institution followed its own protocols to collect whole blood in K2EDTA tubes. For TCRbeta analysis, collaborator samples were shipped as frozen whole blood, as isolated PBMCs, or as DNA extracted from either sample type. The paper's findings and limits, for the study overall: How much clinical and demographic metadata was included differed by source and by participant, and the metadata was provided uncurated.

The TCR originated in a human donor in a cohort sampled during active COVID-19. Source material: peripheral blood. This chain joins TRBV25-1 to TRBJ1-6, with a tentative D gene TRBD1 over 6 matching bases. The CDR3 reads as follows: CASSEYQTGRSPLHF. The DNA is TGTGCCAGCAGTGAATATCAAACAGGGAGATCACCCCTCCACTTT. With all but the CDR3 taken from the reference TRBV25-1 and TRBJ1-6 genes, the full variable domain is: EADIYQTPRYLVIGTGKKITLECSQTMGHDKMYWYQQDPGMELHLIHYSYGVNSTEKGDLSSESTVSRIRTEHFPLTLESARPSHTSQYLCASSEYQTGRSPLHFGNGTRLTVT.